One and the same sample provided the 23 T cell receptor beta chains below, sequenced in a study of OX40 agonist ivuxolimab in advanced cancers. Some clones are missing from TCRdb's copy, which holds only in-frame ones; the method was immunoSEQ multiplex PCR. The repertoire holds under 70,000 clones, with 65% to 85% as singletons. The sequencing used CD4+ or CD8+ T cells sorted from blood, collected in a trial of the OX40 agonist ivuxolimab. The receptor source for this set is an adult with an advanced solid tumor such as melanoma, head and neck, liver or kidney cancer.

This clone was seen a few times. The CDR3 coding sequence is TGTGCCAGCAGTGAAGCCCTGGCGGCAGGGGCGCTTGGAAACACCATATATTTT. Translating it yields CASSEALAAGALGNTIYF. The rearrangement uses TRBV6-1 and TRBJ1-3; tentative D call: TRBD1 (6 bases). The CDR3 is made up of 18 amino acids. Germline CDR1 and CDR2: MNHNS and SASEGT. Trimming left V 0 bases short and J 3 bases short, with 18 bases between.

The chain combines TRBV5-6 with TRBJ1-6; TRBD1 aligns across 10 bases. The ends lost 3 bases at V and 6 bases at J; junction bases unmatched: 6. Germline assignment: CDR1 SGHDT and CDR2 YYEEEE. The CDR3 spans 16 residues. As DNA, the CDR3 is TGTGCCAGCAGCTGGGGACAGGGGCTGGGTAATTCACCCCTCCACTTT. As protein: CASSWGQGLGNSPLHF.

This chain uses TRBV5-1 with TRBJ2-5; 12 nucleotides line up with TRBD2. In germline, CDR1 is SGHRS, CDR2 YFSETQ. CDR3 size: 17 residues. With V trimmed by 4 bases and J by 5 bases, 12 bases remained unmatched. The CDR3 reads CASSEGASGGAEETQYF. The CDR3 DNA follows: TGCGCCAGCAGCGAGGGCGCTAGCGGGGGGGCCGAGGAGACCCAGTACTTC.

This chain connects TRBV27 to TRBJ1-5; D is ambiguous. Germline values: CDR1 MNHEY, CDR2 SMNVEV (reference sequence). The V gene lost 0 bases and the J gene lost 1 base, with 13 bases spanning the gap. The CDR3 runs 17 residues. CDR3: CASSLSIPAGSNQPQHF. CDR3 DNA sequence: TGTGCCAGCAGTTTATCGATCCCAGCAGGAAGCAATCAGCCCCAGCATTTT.

The chain is built from TRBV27 and TRBJ2-2; D is unclear. The CDR3 is made up of 14 amino acids. Germline V CDR1 and CDR2: MNHEY, SMNVEV (reference sequence). V was trimmed by 3 bases and J by 8 bases, leaving 13 bases between them. The CDR3 nucleotides read TGTGCCAGCAGTTTGCTACCCCACTCAGGGGAGCTGTTTTTT. Translation gives CASSLLPHSGELFF.

The chain links TRBV5-4 to TRBJ1-2, with D perhaps TRBD1 (6 bases). CDR3 length equals 15 residues. Trimming removed 4 bases from V and 8 bases from J, with 21 bases in between. Germline values: CDR1 SGHNT, CDR2 YYREEE (reference sequence). The CDR3: CASSAGGGALNGYTF. DNA of the CDR3: TGTGCCAGCAGCGCCGGAGGGGGGGCCCTTAACGGCTACACCTTC.

The chain is built from TRBV28 and TRBJ1-5; 8 bases are a match to TRBD1. V shed 5 bases, J shed 7 bases, and the junction held 4 bases outside the gene matches. This CDR3 comprises 13 residues. Germline CDR1 MDHEN, CDR2 SYDVKM. As DNA, the CDR3 is TGTGCCAGCAGTGGACAGGGTTGGCAGCCCCAGCATTTT. This gives the protein CASSGQGWQPQHF.

The rearrangement uses TRBV7-3 and TRBJ2-5; TRBD2 agrees at 11 bases. V lost 5 bases, J lost 6 bases, and 5 bases stayed unmatched. The CDR3 spans 14 residues. Germline V gives CDR1 SGHTA, CDR2 FQGTGA. The CDR3 is CASSLGTSGQTQYF. The CDR3 DNA reads TGTGCCAGCAGCCTAGGGACTAGCGGACAGACCCAGTACTTC.

The chain combines TRBV6-5 with TRBJ1-2, with unresolved D. Per the germline V gene, CDR1 is MNHEY and CDR2 is SVGAGI. This CDR3 contains 14 residues. The V end was cut by 5 bases, the J end by 3 bases, with 13 bases between. CDR3: CASSRSSTHYGYTF. CDR3 coding DNA: TGTGCCAGCAGTCGTAGTAGCACTCACTATGGCTACACCTTC.

The chain employs TRBV7-2 and TRBJ2-5, with D uncertain. Judging by the DNA end, TRBJ2-7 fits better; the J call may be wrong. Germline-derived CDR1 and CDR2 are SGHTA and FQGNSA. The CDR3 consists of 13 residues. The CDR3 sequence: CASSLIGTHEQYF. The CDR3 region has the DNA TGTGCCAGCAGCTTAATCGGTACCCACGAGCAGTACTTC.

The chain employs TRBV10-3 and TRBJ2-7; 7 bases are shared with TRBD2. V dropped 5 bases and J dropped 1; count of bases not matched to a gene: 5. Germline V gene lookup returns CDR1 ENHRY and CDR2 SYGVKD. The CDR3 totals 14 residues. The CDR3 DNA reads TGTGCCATCAGTCCACGGGGGGAATCCTACGAGCAGTACTTC. It is translated as CAISPRGESYEQYF.

V gene TRBV9 combines with J gene TRBJ1-1, with TRBD1 matching 11 bases. The CDR3 consists of 16 residues. Germline V CDR1 and CDR2: SGDLS, YYNGEE. The ends lost 0 bases at V and 8 bases at J; junction bases unmatched: 9. As DNA, the CDR3 is TGTGCCAGCAGCGTAGTATCCGGACAGGGGGCGAAGGAAGCTTTCTTT. Its translation is CASSVVSGQGAKEAFF.

V is TRBV6-5 and J is TRBJ1-3; TRBD1 aligns across 8 bases. This CDR3 comprises 15 residues. Germline V CDR1 and CDR2: MNHEY, SVGAGI. V trimming: 6 bases; J trimming: 4 bases; junction bases outside the gene matches: 8. The CDR3 nucleotides read TGTGCCAGCAGCCTCAGGGGGCTGCAGGGAAACACCATATATTTT. It yields the protein CASSLRGLQGNTIYF.

This chain joins TRBV2 and TRBJ2-3; weak D call: TRBD1 (6 bases). Germline-derived CDR1 and CDR2 are SNHLY and FYNNEI. CDR3 size: 15 residues. Trimming cost V 1 base and J 2 bases, with 10 bases left between them. The CDR3 sequence: CASSEERTVTDTQYF. The CDR3 DNA reads TGTGCCAGCAGTGAAGAGCGGACAGTCACAGATACGCAGTATTTT.

This clone appeared a single time. This sequence joins TRBV5-1 and TRBJ2-3; 9 positions match TRBD2. V shed 0 bases and J 4 bases; nucleotides not matched to a gene: 12. Germline CDR1 and CDR2: SGHRS and YFSETQ. The CDR3 extends over 18 amino acids. In nucleotides, the CDR3 is TGCGCCAGCAGCTTGGCCTTTGCGGGACTAGCACAGGCAGATACGCAGTATTTT. This encodes CASSLAFAGLAQADTQYF.

The J gene is TRBJ1-5, the V gene TRBV2; 7 bases match TRBD1. V shed 5 bases and J 6 bases; nucleotides not matched to a gene: 7. The CDR3 consists of 14 residues. The germline CDR1 and CDR2 sequences are SNHLY and FYNNEI. CDR3 amino acids: CASSQSDRSQPQHF. The CDR3 DNA sequence: TGTGCCAGCAGTCAATCGGACAGGTCTCAGCCCCAGCATTTT.

The rearrangement links TRBV5-1 to TRBJ1-1, with D unclear. The V end lost 0 bases, the J end lost 8 bases, and 11 bases lay between the germline ends. Germline V gene sequence: CDR1 SGHRS, CDR2 YFSETQ. The CDR3 is 13 amino acids. CDR3 DNA sequence: TGCGCCAGCAGCTTGGAAGAAGCCGGAGAAGCTTTCTTT. It codes for CASSLEEAGEAFF.

V is TRBV5-5 and J is TRBJ1-1; D gene ambiguous. The CDR3 has 14 amino acids. V lost 1 base to trimming and J lost 6 bases, with 13 bases between them. Per germline, CDR1 SGHKS and CDR2 YYEKEE (reference sequence). CDR3 in amino acids: CASSLSAGRAEAFF. The CDR3 nucleotides read TGTGCCAGCAGCTTGTCTGCGGGAAGGGCTGAAGCTTTCTTT. Full variable domain (remainder filled in from reference TRBV5-5 and TRBJ1-1): DAGVTQSPTHLIKTRGQQVTLRCSPISGHKSVSWYQQVLGQGPQFIFQYYEKEERGRGNFPDRFSARQFPNYSSELNVNALLLGDSALYLCASSLSAGRAEAFFGQGTRLTVV.

The chain combines TRBV7-2 with TRBJ2-7, with TRBD1 matching over 8 bases. The ends lost 1 base at V and 3 bases at J; junction bases unmatched: 5. CDR3 length: 15 residues. Germline-derived CDR1 and CDR2 are SGHTA and FQGNSA. The CDR3 loop is CASSLVSDRDYEQYF. The CDR3 nucleotides read TGTGCCAGCAGCTTAGTGTCGGACAGGGACTACGAGCAGTACTTC.

In this sample, this clone turned up a few times. V is TRBV5-4 and J is TRBJ2-3; 9 bases line up with TRBD2. The CDR3 contains 12 residues. J gave up 12 bases and V 3 bases, and 5 bases lay outside the gene matches. Germline V gives CDR1 SGHNT, CDR2 YYREEE (reference sequence). CDR3 in DNA: TGTGCCAGCAGCTCACCGGGACTAGCCCAGTATTTT. Protein sequence: CASSSPGLAQYF.

This clone was counted a single time. The chain uses TRBV7-2 and TRBJ2-1, with 8 bases matching TRBD2. V was clipped by 2 bases and J by 8 bases; unmatched bases: 8. In germline, CDR1 is SGHTA, CDR2 FQGNSA. The CDR3 is 15 amino acids. This CDR3 reads CASSLSGGDTDEQFF. For the CDR3, the DNA is TGTGCCAGCAGCTTATCGGGGGGGGATACAGATGAGCAGTTCTTC.

This clone was picked up one time. The V and J genes are TRBV27 and TRBJ2-1; 11 bases map to TRBD2. The CDR3 covers 17 residues. The germline V gene encodes CDR1 MNHEY and CDR2 SMNVEV (reference sequence). J gave up 6 bases and V 3 bases, and 10 bases lay outside the gene matches. CDR3 nucleotides: TGTGCCAGCAGTTTGGAACGACTAGCGGGGAGACTCAATGAGCAGTTCTTC. Its protein is CASSLERLAGRLNEQFF.

This sequence joins TRBV11-3 and TRBJ1-6, with a tentative D call TRBD1 (5 bases). The CDR3 loop spans 13 amino acids. V lost 2 bases and J lost 8, with 7 bases in between. The germline CDR1 and CDR2 sequences are SGHNT and YENEEA. The CDR3 DNA reads TGTGCCAGCAGCTTACAGGGAGATTCACCCCTCCACTTT. This translates into CASSLQGDSPLHF.